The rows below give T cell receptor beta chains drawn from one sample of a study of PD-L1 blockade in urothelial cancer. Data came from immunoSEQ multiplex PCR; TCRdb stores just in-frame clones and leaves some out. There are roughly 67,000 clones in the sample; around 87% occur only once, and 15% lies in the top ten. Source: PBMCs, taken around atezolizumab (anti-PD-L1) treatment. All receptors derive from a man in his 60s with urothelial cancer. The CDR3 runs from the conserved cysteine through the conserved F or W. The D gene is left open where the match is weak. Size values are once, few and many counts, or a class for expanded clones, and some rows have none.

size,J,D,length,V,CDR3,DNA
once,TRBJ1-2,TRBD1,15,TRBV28,CASRPPGQGAYGYTF,TGTGCCAGTCGACCTCCGGGACAGGGGGCTTATGGCTACACCTTC
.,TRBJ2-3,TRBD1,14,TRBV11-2,CASSGQDIQDTQYF,TGTGCCAGCAGCGGACAGGATATTCAAGATACGCAGTATTTT
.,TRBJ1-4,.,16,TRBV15,CATSRGEIATNEKLFF,TGTGCCACCAGCAGAGGGGAGATTGCAACTAATGAAAAACTGTTTTTT
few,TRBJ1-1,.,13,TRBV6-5,CASRNRAGTEAFF,TGTGCCAGCAGAAACAGAGCGGGCACTGAAGCTTTCTTT
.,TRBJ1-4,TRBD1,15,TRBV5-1,CASSLRGRRDEKLFF,TGCGCCAGCAGCCTCAGGGGGCGGAGAGATGAAAAACTGTTTTTT
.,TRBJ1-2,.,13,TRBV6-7,CASRSGEDYGYTF,TGTGCCAGCAGAAGTGGGGAGGACTATGGCTACACCTTC
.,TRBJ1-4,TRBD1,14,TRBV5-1,CASSRDSRNEKLFF,TGCGCCAGCAGCAGGGACAGTAGGAATGAAAAACTGTTTTTT
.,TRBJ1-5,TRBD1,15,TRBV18,CASSLSRGLGQPQHF,TGTGCCAGCTCACTTAGCAGGGGGCTAGGTCAGCCCCAGCATTTT
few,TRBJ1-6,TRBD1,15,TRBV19,CASSLSGTADSPLHF,TGTGCCAGTTCTCTGAGTGGGACAGCGGATTCACCCCTCCACTTT
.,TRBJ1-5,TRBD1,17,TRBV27,CASSSSGQGVINQPQHF,TGTGCCAGCAGTTCATCAGGACAGGGAGTTATCAATCAGCCCCAGCATTTT
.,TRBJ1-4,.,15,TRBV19,CASKADPASNEKLFF,TGTGCCAGTAAAGCGGACCCCGCCTCTAATGAAAAACTGTTTTTT
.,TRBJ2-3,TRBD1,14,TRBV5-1,CASSLQGAADTQYF,TGCGCCAGCAGCTTACAGGGGGCTGCAGATACGCAGTATTTT
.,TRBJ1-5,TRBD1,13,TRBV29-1,CSVGDSYNQPQHF,TGCAGCGTTGGGGACAGCTACAATCAGCCCCAGCATTTT
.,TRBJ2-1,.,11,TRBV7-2,CASSRYIEQFF,TGTGCCAGCAGCCGTTATATTGAGCAGTTCTTC
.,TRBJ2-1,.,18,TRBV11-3,CASSLERGGMSNPNEQFF,TGTGCCAGCAGCTTAGAGCGTGGAGGGATGTCCAACCCCAATGAGCAGTTCTTC
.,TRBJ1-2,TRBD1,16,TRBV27,CASSSLTLQGDYGYTF,TGTGCCAGCAGTTCTCTTACACTACAGGGGGACTATGGCTACACCTTC
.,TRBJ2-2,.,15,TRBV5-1,CASSLARGNTGELFF,TGCGCCAGCAGCTTGGCAAGGGGAAACACCGGGGAGCTGTTTTTT
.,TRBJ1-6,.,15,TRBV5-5,CASSLQGSDNSPLHF,TGTGCCAGCAGCTTACAGGGATCGGATAATTCACCCCTCCACTTT
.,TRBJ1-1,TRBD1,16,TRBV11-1,CASSVRVGTANTEAFF,TGTGCCAGCAGCGTTAGGGTGGGGACAGCGAACACTGAAGCTTTCTTT
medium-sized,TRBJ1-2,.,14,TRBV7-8,CASSLGVGDYGYTF,TGTGCCAGCAGCTTGGGAGTGGGAGACTATGGCTACACCTTC
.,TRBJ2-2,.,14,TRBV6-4,CASSEGRGTGELFF,TGTGCCAGCAGTGAGGGGAGAGGGACCGGGGAGCTGTTTTTT
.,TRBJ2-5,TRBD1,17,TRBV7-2,CASSLGPGTGGQETQYF,TGTGCCAGCAGCTTAGGTCCCGGGACAGGGGGCCAAGAGACCCAGTACTTC